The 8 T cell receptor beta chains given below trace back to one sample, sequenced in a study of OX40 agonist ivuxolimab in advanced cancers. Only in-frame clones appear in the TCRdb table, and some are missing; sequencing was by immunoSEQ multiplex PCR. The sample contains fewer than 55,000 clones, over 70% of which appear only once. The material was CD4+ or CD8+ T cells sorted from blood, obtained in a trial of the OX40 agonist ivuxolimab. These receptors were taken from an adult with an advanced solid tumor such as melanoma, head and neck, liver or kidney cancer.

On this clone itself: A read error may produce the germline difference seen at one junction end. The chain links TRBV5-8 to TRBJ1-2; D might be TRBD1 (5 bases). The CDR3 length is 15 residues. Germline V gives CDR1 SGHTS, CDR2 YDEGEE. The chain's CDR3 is CASSQRQRTNYGYTF. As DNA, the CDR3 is TGCGCCAGCAGCCAAAGACAGAGGACTAACTATGGCTACACCTTC.

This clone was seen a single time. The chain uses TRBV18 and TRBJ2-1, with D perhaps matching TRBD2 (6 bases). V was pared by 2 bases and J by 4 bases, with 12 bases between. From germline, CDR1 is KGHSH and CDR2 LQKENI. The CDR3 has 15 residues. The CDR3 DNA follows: TGTGCCAGCTCACCAACGACTAGTCAATACAATGAGCAGTTCTTC. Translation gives CASSPTTSQYNEQFF.

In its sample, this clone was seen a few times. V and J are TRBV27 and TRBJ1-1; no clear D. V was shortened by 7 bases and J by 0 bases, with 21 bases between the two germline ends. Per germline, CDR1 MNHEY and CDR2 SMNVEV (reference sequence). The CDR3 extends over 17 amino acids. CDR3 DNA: TGTGCCAGCACGTCAAGGTTAGGTATCGGGGTGAACACTGAAGCTTTCTTT. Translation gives CASTSRLGIGVNTEAFF.

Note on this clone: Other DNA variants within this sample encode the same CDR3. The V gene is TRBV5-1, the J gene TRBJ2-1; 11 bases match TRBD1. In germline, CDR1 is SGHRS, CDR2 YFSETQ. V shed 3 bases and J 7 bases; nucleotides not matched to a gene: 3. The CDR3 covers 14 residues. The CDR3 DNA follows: TGCGCCAGCAGCTGGGGGACAGGGGGTAATGAGCAGTTCTTC. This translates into CASSWGTGGNEQFF.

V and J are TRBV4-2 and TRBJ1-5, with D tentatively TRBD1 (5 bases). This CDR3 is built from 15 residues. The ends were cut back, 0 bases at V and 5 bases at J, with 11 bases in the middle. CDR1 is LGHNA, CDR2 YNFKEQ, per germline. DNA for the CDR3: TGTGCCAGCAGCCAAGATAAGGGCAGGGATCAGCCCCAGCATTTT. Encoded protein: CASSQDKGRDQPQHF.

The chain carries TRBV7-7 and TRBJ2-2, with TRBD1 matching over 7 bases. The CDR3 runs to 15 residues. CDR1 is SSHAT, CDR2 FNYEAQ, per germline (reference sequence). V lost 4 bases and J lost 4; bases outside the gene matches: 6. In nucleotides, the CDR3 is TGTGCCAGCAGCTCCTCAGGGGGTAGCACCGGGGAGCTGTTTTTT. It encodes CASSSSGGSTGELFF.

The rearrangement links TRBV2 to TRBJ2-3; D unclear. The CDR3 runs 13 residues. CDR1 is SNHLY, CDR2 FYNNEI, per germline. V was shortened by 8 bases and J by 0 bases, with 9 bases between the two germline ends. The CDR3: CASRPSSTDTQYF. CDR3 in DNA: TGTGCCAGCCGACCGTCTAGCACAGATACGCAGTATTTT.

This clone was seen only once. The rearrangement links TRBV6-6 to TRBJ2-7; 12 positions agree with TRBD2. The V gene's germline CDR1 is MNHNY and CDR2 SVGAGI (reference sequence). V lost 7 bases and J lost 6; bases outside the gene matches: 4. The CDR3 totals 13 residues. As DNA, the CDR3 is TGTGCCAGCACCCTAGCGGGAGGGAGCGAGCAGTACTTC. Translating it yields CASTLAGGSEQYF.